This T cell receptor (beta chain) was recovered during a study of blood T cell repertoires in COVID-19. About the research overall: T cells, B-cell-depleted T cells, or PBMCs provided the cDNA or gDNA that served as material.

Unmatched junction bases numbered 12, after V lost 8 bases and J lost 8 bases. The germline CDR1 and CDR2 sequences are SQVTM and ANQGSEA. This CDR3 region has 13 residues. In the authors' methods: Estimates of nucleated cell counts were drawn from the amplification of reference gene primers. Clones were read by immunoSEQ multiplex PCR, and TCRdb kept only the in-frame ones, dropping some. V, J and clone size were drawn from that table, and D and trimming were deduced from the DNA. Here the sample spans 120,000 or so clones, over 75% being singletons. Sequences were obtained from peripheral blood. The source is a man between 60 and 75 years old with acute or convalescent COVID-19. The chain couples TRBV29-1 to TRBJ2-1, with TRBD2 identical over 7 bases. The CDR3 reads CSTSSGGMYEQFF. In DNA form, the CDR3 reads TGCAGCACGTCTAGCGGTGGTATGTATGAGCAGTTCTTC.